This is a list of T cell receptor beta chains from one sample in a study of T-cell memory formation after mild COVID-19. TCRdb itself ran the 5' RACE reads through MiXCR, one entry per CDR3 protein. Here the sample spans 550,000 to 700,000 distinct CDR3 sequences, 18% being singletons. Sequenced input: PBMCs or a T cell subset sorted from them (not recorded which). The receptors were sampled from an adult woman who had mild COVID-19 (a few samples of this study predate the infection). Cell type and time point are not known. CDR3s include the opening cysteine and the closing phenylalanine or tryptophan. Fields, in order: V gene, J gene, clone size, D gene, CDR3 DNA, CDR3 protein. A D gene is named only where the DNA matches it firmly. Rows give clone size only sometimes, using once, few, many, or a class for an expanded clone.

TRBV12-3/TRBV12-4	TRBJ1-1	.	TRBD1	TGTGCCAGCAGAGGGACAGGGGGTCCAAACACTGAAGCTTTCTTT	CASRGTGGPNTEAFF
TRBV4-3	TRBJ1-1	.	.	TGCGCCAGCAGCCAAGTCGTATCAGGACACACTGAAGCTTTCTTT	CASSQVVSGHTEAFF
TRBV12-3/TRBV12-4	TRBJ1-1	.	TRBD1	TGTGCCAGCACCCCGTCCGGGACAGTGAACACTGAAGCTTTCTTT	CASTPSGTVNTEAFF
TRBV18	TRBJ2-1	few	TRBD1	TGTGCCAGCTCACTCGGACAGGCTGCCTACAATGAGCAGTTCTTC	CASSLGQAAYNEQFF
TRBV27	TRBJ1-1	.	.	TGTGCCAGCAGTTTCAGGGCCGACCGACCGAACACTGAAGCTTTCTTT	CASSFRADRPNTEAFF
TRBV11-2	TRBJ1-1	.	.	TGTGCCAGCAGCTTCCTCAAACGGGGGAACACTGAAGCTTTCTTT	CASSFLKRGNTEAFF
TRBV4-2	TRBJ2-6	few	.	TGTGCCAGCAGCGGGGACGGCGACTCTGGGGCCAACGTCCTGACTTTC	CASSGDGDSGANVLTF
TRBV29-1	TRBJ2-1	many	.	TGCAGCGTTGAAGGAGGGGGAACTACCTACAATGAGCAGTTCTTC	CSVEGGGTTYNEQFF
TRBV20-1	TRBJ2-1	.	.	TGCAGTGCTAGTCGACCCGACAATGAGCAGTTCTTC	CSASRPDNEQFF
TRBV25-1	TRBJ1-6	.	TRBD1	TGTGCCAGCAGCCGGGACAGGGGATGGAGTTCACCCCTCCACTTT	CASSRDRGWSSPLHF
TRBV3-1	TRBJ2-7	few	TRBD2	TGTGCCAGCAGCCAAGGGGGGACTAGCGGGGGCGAGCAGTACTTC	CASSQGGTSGGEQYF
TRBV7-3	TRBJ2-1	.	TRBD1	TGTGCCAGCAGCTTAACGGAGACAGGGCGTCAGTGGAGCAATGAGCAGTTCTTC	CASSLTETGRQWSNEQFF
TRBV24-1	TRBJ1-2	.	TRBD1	TGTGCCACCAGTGATTTTGGGACAGCATATGGCTACACCTTC	CATSDFGTAYGYTF
TRBV29-1	TRBJ2-3	.	.	TGCAGCGTTGTTGGCAGGGTCACAGATACGCAGTATTTT	CSVVGRVTDTQYF
TRBV7-3	TRBJ2-7	.	TRBD1	TGTGCCAGCAGCTTAAAAGTCGGAACGGAGCAGGGGGCGTCCTACGAGCAGTACTTC	CASSLKVGTEQGASYEQYF
TRBV12-3/TRBV12-4	TRBJ1-5	once	.	TGTGCCAGCAGCCCAATCGGGTGGACCCGCCTGACCCAGCATTTT	CASSPIGWTRLTQHF
TRBV29-1	TRBJ2-7	.	.	TGCAGCGCCAGACAGGGAGGCGAGCAGTACTTC	CSARQGGEQYF
TRBV30	TRBJ2-1	few	TRBD1	TGTGCCTGGAGTGTACTTACAGGGGGCCGTGAGCAGTTCTTC	CAWSVLTGGREQFF
TRBV2	TRBJ2-3	.	TRBD2	TGTGCCAGCAGACTAGCGGGGATCACAGATACGCAGTATTTT	CASRLAGITDTQYF
TRBV29-1	TRBJ1-1	.	.	TGCAGCGTTGAAGAAGTTGCGCGTGGAAACACTGAAGCTTTCTTT	CSVEEVARGNTEAFF
TRBV3-1	TRBJ1-1	few	.	TGTGCCAGCAGTCTCCGGGACATCGCTGAAGCTTTCTTT	CASSLRDIAEAFF
TRBV24-1	TRBJ1-1	.	TRBD1	TGTGCCACCAGTGCGACCCCTGGACAGGGAGTAGGGACTGAAGCTTTCTTT	CATSATPGQGVGTEAFF
TRBV5-1	TRBJ2-7	.	.	TGCGCCAGCAGCCTGATTGGCGACAGCACCTACGAGCAGTACTTC	CASSLIGDSTYEQYF
TRBV24-1	TRBJ1-5	.	.	TGTGCCACCAGTGAATCAGGGCTTAAGGGCAATCAGCCCCAGCATTTT	CATSESGLKGNQPQHF
TRBV5-1	TRBJ1-2	.	TRBD1	TGCGCCAGCAGCTTGGCGGGAGGGGACAGGGGGAACTATGGCTACACCTTC	CASSLAGGDRGNYGYTF
TRBV11-2	TRBJ2-5	.	TRBD1	TGTGCCAGCAGCCCCCGCAGGGGGCGGTGGGAGACCCAGTACTTC	CASSPRRGRWETQYF
TRBV29-1	TRBJ1-2	few	TRBD1	TGCAGCATGAGCGGGACAGAGACTACAGCTAACTATGGCTACACCTTC	CSMSGTETTANYGYTF
TRBV4-1	TRBJ1-5	.	.	TGCGCCAGCAGCCTCCACCCGGGAGGACGCAATCAGCCCCAGCATTTT	CASSLHPGGRNQPQHF
TRBV2	TRBJ2-1	few	TRBD2	TGTGCCAGCAGCCCGGGACGGGGGGTCTACAATGAGCAGTTCTTC	CASSPGRGVYNEQFF
TRBV4-3	TRBJ1-5	few	.	TGCGCCAGCAGCCAAGGGGCCGGGGCTCAGCCCCAGCATTTT	CASSQGAGAQPQHF
TRBV7-9	TRBJ2-2	few	.	TGTGCCAGCAGCTCCTTAGGACTCGGGGAGCTGTTTTTT	CASSSLGLGELFF
TRBV11-2	TRBJ2-3	.	.	TGTGCCAGCAGCTCCTCTGGGATGGTGTTAGATACGCAGTATTTT	CASSSSGMVLDTQYF
TRBV20-1	TRBJ2-7	.	TRBD1	TGCAGTGCTAGGAGCCAAGGACAGGGTTACGAGCAGTACTTC	CSARSQGQGYEQYF
TRBV7-9	TRBJ2-7	many	.	TGTGCCAGCAGCTTAACCGCCTACGAGCAGTACTTC	CASSLTAYEQYF
TRBV5-1	TRBJ2-5	few	.	TGCGCCAGCAGCGTGGGCCAGCGGCGCGGGGAGACCCAGTACTTC	CASSVGQRRGETQYF
TRBV6-1	TRBJ1-2	few	.	TGTGCCAGCATCCCACTCGCCGGGGATAACTATGGCTACACCTTC	CASIPLAGDNYGYTF
TRBV5-1	TRBJ2-5	many	TRBD1	TGCGCCAGCAGCTTGTCAGGGGGCGCGGAAGAGACCCAGTACTTC	CASSLSGGAEETQYF
TRBV5-1	TRBJ2-4	.	TRBD1	TGCGCCAGCAGTTCCTGGGACAGGGTAAACATTCAGTACTTC	CASSSWDRVNIQYF
TRBV29-1	TRBJ1-2	few	.	TGCAGCGTCTGGACCGACTATGGCTACACCTTC	CSVWTDYGYTF
TRBV6-5	TRBJ2-7	few	.	TGTGCCAGCAGTTACTCGGTTGCAGGGACTGGGGAGCAGTACTTC	CASSYSVAGTGEQYF
TRBV29-1	TRBJ2-1	many	TRBD2	TGCAGCGCTGTGGAGGATTTAGCGGGATACAATGAGCAGTTCTTC	CSAVEDLAGYNEQFF
TRBV3-1	TRBJ2-7	many	TRBD1	TGTGCCAGCAGCCAAGAAAGGACAGGGAAAGTCTACGAGCAGTACTTC	CASSQERTGKVYEQYF
TRBV7-2	TRBJ2-5	.	.	TGTGCCAGCAGCTCATTCGTCCGGGGGATAGAGACCCAGTACTTC	CASSSFVRGIETQYF
TRBV2	TRBJ2-1	many	TRBD2	TGTGCCAGCAGGGCCGGGACTAGCGTATACAATGAGCAGTTCTTC	CASRAGTSVYNEQFF
TRBV7-9	TRBJ2-1	many	.	TGTGCCAGCAGCTTCAGGGCCGGGACGGGCTACAATGAGCAGTTCTTC	CASSFRAGTGYNEQFF
TRBV30	TRBJ1-1	few	.	TGTGCCTGGAGTCCAGGGGACACTGAAGCTTTCTTT	CAWSPGDTEAFF
TRBV18	TRBJ1-1	.	TRBD1	TGTGCCAGCTCACCACGGACAGGGGTTCGGGACACTGAAGCTTTCTTT	CASSPRTGVRDTEAFF
TRBV19	TRBJ2-7	few	TRBD2	TGTGCCAGTAGTACCCGGACTAGCGTAACCTACGAGCAGTACTTC	CASSTRTSVTYEQYF
TRBV6-5	TRBJ2-3	.	TRBD2	TGTGCCAGCTATCGGGGACTAGCGGCAGATACGCAGTATTTT	CASYRGLAADTQYF
TRBV18	TRBJ2-1	few	.	TGTGCCAGCGCCTCGAGGGCCGACAATGAGCAGTTCTTC	CASASRADNEQFF
TRBV4-1	TRBJ2-7	few	.	TGCGCCAGCAGCCAGGCGGGACATCGCTACGAGCAGTACTTC	CASSQAGHRYEQYF
TRBV25-1	TRBJ2-3	few	.	TGTGCCAGCGAGGAGGGCCCAGATACGCAGTATTTT	CASEEGPDTQYF
TRBV5-1	TRBJ1-1	.	.	TGCGCCAGCAGCTTGGAGGCAGAAAACACTGAAGCTTTCTTT	CASSLEAENTEAFF
TRBV2	TRBJ2-3	few	.	TGTGCCGGTGGGGTTAGCGGTGACGGAACGCAGTATTTT	CAGGVSGDGTQYF
TRBV12-5	TRBJ2-7	.	TRBD2	TGTGCTAGTGGTTCCGTACCTCTTTCGCGCGGGGGGGTAGACGAGCAGTACTTC	CASGSVPLSRGGVDEQYF